This T cell receptor beta chain was profiled in a study of T cell changes during pregnancy in multiple sclerosis (dated by TCRdb to about 2019). In the study overall: Changes in the T cell repertoire over the course of pregnancy were examined in this study in women with multiple sclerosis.

The germline V end is reduced by 4 bases and the J end by 6 bases; junction bases left unmatched: 7. From cysteine to phenylalanine, the CDR3 is 16 amino acids long. Only the CDR3 portion is preserved as DNA: 48 bases, with reading frame beginning at the first base. The germline V gene (reference sequence) sets CDR1 to SEHNR and CDR2 to FQNEAQ. The method was the immunoSEQ multiplex PCR assay. This is the immuneACCESS table as TCRdb keeps it, with only in-frame sequences that have V and J called. A part of the clones is gone; compared with another copy, unresolved V genes explain less than half, and the rest is unexplained. Here the sample has under 55,000 clones; roughly 93% occur a single time. 1.5% to 2% of the sample belongs to the ten largest clones. This clone has only one observation. Its antigen remains unidentified. No base quality information exists; no much larger clone differs at one position.

The TCR was taken from a female donor with multiple sclerosis, enrolled in a pregnancy study. The sequence joins TRBV7-9 to TRBJ2-1; TRBD2 lines up with 12 middle nucleotides. Source: peripheral blood, taken in the second trimester of pregnancy. The CDR3 reads as follows: CASSWWTSGNLNEQFF. The DNA sequence reads TGTGCCAGCAGCTGGTGGACTAGCGGGAATCTCAATGAGCAGTTCTTC.